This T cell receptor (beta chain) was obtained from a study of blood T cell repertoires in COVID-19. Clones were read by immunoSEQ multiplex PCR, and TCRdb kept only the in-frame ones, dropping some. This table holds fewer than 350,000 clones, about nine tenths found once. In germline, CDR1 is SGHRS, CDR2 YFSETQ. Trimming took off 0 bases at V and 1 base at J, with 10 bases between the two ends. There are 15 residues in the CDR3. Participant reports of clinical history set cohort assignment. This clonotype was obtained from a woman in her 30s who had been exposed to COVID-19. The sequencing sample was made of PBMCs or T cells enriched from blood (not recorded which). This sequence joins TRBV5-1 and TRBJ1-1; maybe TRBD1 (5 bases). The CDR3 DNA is TGCGCCAGCAGCTTGGGTCAGGGAAAGAACACTGAAGCTTTCTTT. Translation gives CASSLGQGKNTEAFF.